This T cell receptor (beta chain) was sequenced in a study of CD4+ T cells in melanoma. The study's findings and limits: Neoantigen-specific CD4+ T cells in melanoma reportedly had diverse differentiation states. A reported correlation linked neoantigen-specific CD4+ T cells to CD8+, macrophage and B cell function.

Worth noting for this clone: Its cognate antigen is unknown.

Using immunoSEQ multiplex PCR, the repertoire was profiled, and TCRdb retains in-frame clones only, with some absent. The data show fewer than 150,000 clones, with about 93% seen just once and over 1.5% held by the top ten. This CDR3 contains 12 residues. Germline assignment: CDR1 SGHVS and CDR2 FNYEAQ. V was trimmed by 5 bases and J by 10 bases, leaving 12 bases between them. This TCR was recovered from a human donor with melanoma. The chain couples TRBV7-6 to TRBJ2-1; no definite D call. The CDR3 here is CASSPRTSEQFF. As DNA, the CDR3 is TGTGCCAGCAGCCCCCGCACATCCGAGCAGTTCTTC.